This paragraph covers one TCR beta chain sequence. The antigen remains undetermined. Germline values: CDR1 SGDLS, CDR2 YYNGEE. The CDR3 has 16 amino acids. cDNA synthesis was performed in eight separate reactions for each sample. Each CDR3 protein gets one entry in TCRdb, which reprocessed the 5' RACE reads and gives no DNA. The sample includes fewer than 550,000 distinct CDR3 sequences. Whole blood without T cell sorting served as the source of isolated total RNA. The record originates from a study of monozygotic twins with inflammatory bowel disease. Study results and limitations: Among the T cells, different subtypes could not be distinguished. A reduction in TCRbeta diversity (inverse Simpson) was seen in IBD patients relative to healthy co-twins.

The sequence was collected from a human donor with ulcerative colitis or Crohn's disease, or a healthy co-twin of an affected twin (not recorded which). The chain uses TRBV9 and TRBJ2-2; TCRdb's D call, TRBD1, is unchecked because there is no DNA. Sequenced sample: blood. The CDR3 sequence is CASSPRTAANTGELFF.